Below are 9 T cell receptor beta chains sequenced from a single sample in a study of immune heterogeneity within non-small cell lung tumors. In a multiplex PCR, 32 V and 13 J primers amplified TCR beta CDR3. TCRdb fed the multiplex PCR reads into MiXCR, producing one record per CDR3 protein. The data contain fewer than 7,500 distinct CDR3 sequences, around 20% of them singletons. Bulk tumor genomic DNA (around 640 ng per sample) served as template. Multiple widely separated biopsies were taken from each primary tumor at surgery. Curative surgery was undertaken by patients, who had untreated, newly diagnosed non-small cell lung cancer. Sequencing input: lung tumor tissue. The source is a man aged 55 to 70 with non-small cell lung cancer.

This clonotype is deemed medium-sized (0.01 to 0.1%). CDR3 sequence: CASSHSRGSPQHF. CDR3 sequence (DNA): TGTGCCAGCAGCCATTCCAGAGGATCACCCCAGCATTTT. The chain recombines TRBV12-3 or TRBV12-4 with TRBJ1-5; D remains ambiguous. The CDR3 spans 13 residues. Deletions cut 6 bases from V and 10 bases from J, with 16 bases between.

A few counts support this clonotype. This could be a read error, since a much larger clone is one nucleotide away. This chain connects TRBV15 to TRBJ2-5; maybe TRBD1 (5 bases). The CDR3 sequence is 13 residues long. V lost 3 bases, J lost 5 bases, and 10 bases lay in between. From germline, CDR1 is LNHNV and CDR2 YYDKDF (reference sequence). In nucleotides, the CDR3 is TGTGCCACCAGCAGGGGGCCCTGGGAGACCCAGTACTTC. Amino acid sequence: CATSRGPWETQYF.

This clonotype was observed many times. This chain links TRBV7-3 with TRBJ2-1, with 9 bases matching TRBD1. Unmatched junction bases numbered 5, after V lost 5 bases and J lost 3 bases. The CDR3 totals 15 residues. The germline gives CDR1 SGHTA, CDR2 FQGTGA. CDR3 coding DNA: TGTGCCAGCAGCCCCGGGACAGGGCTCTACAATGAGCAGTTCTTC. It translates to CASSPGTGLYNEQFF.

A word on this clonotype: It may be a read error: a sequence one base away is much more abundant. The chain recombines TRBV10-2 with TRBJ1-5; possible D gene TRBD1, 5 bases. The V gene's germline CDR1 is WSHSY and CDR2 SAAADI. The CDR3 loop spans 14 amino acids. This CDR3 is CASSQSGGNQPQHF. DNA for the CDR3: TGCGCCAGCAGTCAGTCCGGGGGTAATCAGCCCCAGCATTTT.

This clonotype counts as medium-sized. The rearrangement links TRBV11-2 to TRBJ1-6, with no clear D. The CDR3 is 16 residues long. Trimming took 1 base from V and 6 from J, leaving 13 bases between them. Per germline, CDR1 SGHAT and CDR2 FQNNGV. CDR3 bases: TGTGCCAGCAGCTTAGGGCCGAGGGTAGCTAATTCACCCCTCCACTTT. Translated: CASSLGPRVANSPLHF.

This clonotype came up many times. This rearrangement joins TRBV6-1 to TRBJ2-2, with TRBD2 matching over 7 bases. There are 17 residues in the CDR3. Losses at the gene ends were 6 bases for V and 0 bases for J; bases not matched to a gene: 10. Per the germline V gene, CDR1 is MNHNS and CDR2 is SASEGT. CDR3 amino acids: CASSLVWGGTNTGELFF. CDR3 nucleotide sequence: TGTGCCAGCAGCCTTGTCTGGGGGGGAACGAACACCGGGGAGCTGTTTTTT.

This clonotype was found many times. The chain employs TRBV19 and TRBJ2-5, with 8 bases lining up with TRBD1. CDR3 length: 18 amino acids. V lost 4 bases, J lost 0 bases, and 13 bases stayed unmatched. The germline V gene has CDR1 LNHDA and CDR2 SQIVND (reference sequence). For the CDR3, the DNA is TGTGCCAGTAGTAAGGCAGGGGGCTTTTCTCCGTACCAAGAGACCCAGTACTTC. Residues: CASSKAGGFSPYQETQYF.

This clonotype occurred many times. The V call is TRBV20-1, the J call TRBJ2-1; D might be TRBD1 or TRBD2, each matching 6 bases. Looked up from germline, CDR1 is DFQATT and CDR2 is SNEGSKA (reference sequence). The CDR3 length is 15 residues. The V end lost 5 bases, the J end lost 8 bases, and 22 bases lay between the germline ends. The CDR3 region is CSADARLGGWDEQFF. The CDR3 region has the DNA TGCAGTGCTGACGCCAGATTGGGGGGCTGGGATGAGCAGTTCTTC.

This clonotype was counted at least ten times. The V call is TRBV7-3, the J call TRBJ2-1; D gene ambiguous. This CDR3 contains 15 residues. V lost 1 base and J 0 bases, leaving 7 bases between the germline ends. Germline CDR1 is SGHTA and CDR2 is FQGTGA. CDR3 sequence (DNA): TGTGCCAGCAGCTTAATTTCTAGCTCCTACAATGAGCAGTTCTTC. Encoded protein: CASSLISSSYNEQFF.